These T cell receptor beta chains were read from a single sample in a study of blood T cell repertoires in COVID-19. Here immunoSEQ multiplex PCR was the method, and the copy in TCRdb shows in-frame clones only, minus some. The table includes 240,000 or so clones, around 86% detected once. Sequencing input: peripheral blood. Every receptor here comes from a woman aged 55-70 years with active or convalescent COVID-19. The CDR3 runs from the conserved cysteine through the conserved F or W. Fields, in order: clone size, D gene, V gene, J gene, CDR3 protein, CDR3 DNA. The D gene is left open where the match is weak. Part of the rows lack a size; the others show once, few, many or a class for expanded clones.

size: -
D: TRBD1
V: TRBV6-5
J: TRBJ1-1
CDR3: CASSYDPGQGGEAFF
DNA: TGTGCCAGCAGTTACGACCCAGGACAGGGAGGTGAAGCTTTCTTT

size: -
D: TRBD1
V: TRBV18
J: TRBJ1-5
CDR3: CASSLQGASNQPQHF
DNA: TGTGCCAGCTCACTACAGGGGGCCAGCAATCAGCCCCAGCATTTT

size: -
D: -
V: TRBV9
J: TRBJ2-2
CDR3: CASSERSRGYGELFF
DNA: TGTGCCAGCAGCGAGAGGTCCCGAGGGTACGGGGAGCTGTTTTTT

size: many
D: TRBD1
V: TRBV10-1
J: TRBJ1-5
CDR3: CASSEPRTGGELSNQPQHF
DNA: TGCGCCAGCAGTGAGCCACGGACAGGGGGCGAGCTTAGCAATCAGCCCCAGCATTTT

size: -
D: -
V: TRBV5-1
J: TRBJ2-7
CDR3: CASSADTSSYEQYF
DNA: TGCGCCAGCAGCGCGGACACGAGCTCCTACGAGCAGTACTTC

size: -
D: TRBD2
V: TRBV11-2
J: TRBJ2-5
CDR3: CASSLELAGTQYF
DNA: TGTGCCAGCAGCTTAGAACTAGCGGGGACCCAGTACTTC

size: once
D: -
V: TRBV9
J: TRBJ1-2
CDR3: CASSVAPSAMDRQFNYGYTF
DNA: TGTGCCAGCAGCGTAGCCCCCTCAGCTATGGACAGACAATTTAACTATGGCTACACCTTC

size: -
D: -
V: TRBV9
J: TRBJ1-1
CDR3: CASSVRENTEAFF
DNA: TGTGCCAGCAGCGTACGAGAGAACACTGAAGCTTTCTTT

size: -
D: -
V: TRBV2
J: TRBJ2-2
CDR3: CASSEAHSRNTGELFF
DNA: TGTGCCAGCAGTGAAGCCCACAGTAGGAACACCGGGGAGCTGTTTTTT

size: few
D: TRBD1
V: TRBV3-1/TRBV3-2
J: TRBJ1-2
CDR3: CASSQDQDRADGYTF
DNA: TGTGCCAGCAGCCAAGATCAGGACAGGGCGGATGGCTACACCTTC

size: -
D: TRBD1
V: TRBV6-5
J: TRBJ2-2
CDR3: CASSYSGQGPGELFF
DNA: TGTGCCAGCAGTTACTCGGGACAGGGCCCCGGGGAGCTGTTTTTT

size: -
D: -
V: TRBV5-5
J: TRBJ1-5
CDR3: CASSPGRGRENSNQPQHF
DNA: TGTGCCAGCAGCCCAGGCAGGGGACGGGAAAATAGCAATCAGCCCCAGCATTTT

size: -
D: TRBD1
V: TRBV6-5
J: TRBJ1-1
CDR3: CASSYSRQGEAFF
DNA: TGTGCCAGCAGTTACTCGAGACAGGGTGAAGCTTTCTTT

size: few
D: -
V: TRBV3-1/TRBV3-2
J: TRBJ1-4
CDR3: CASSLNRGTNEKLFF
DNA: TGTGCCAGCAGCTTGAATAGGGGGACTAATGAAAAACTGTTTTTT

size: -
D: TRBD2
V: TRBV6-6
J: TRBJ2-1
CDR3: CASSSPTSGEVRAYNEQFF
DNA: TGTGCCAGCAGCTCCCCGACTAGCGGGGAGGTAAGGGCCTACAATGAGCAGTTCTTC

size: -
D: TRBD1
V: TRBV7-2
J: TRBJ1-1
CDR3: CASSLEYDRVTEAFF
DNA: TGTGCCAGCAGCCTCGAATATGACAGGGTAACTGAAGCTTTCTTT

size: -
D: TRBD1
V: TRBV6-6
J: TRBJ1-1
CDR3: CASRKGQGATEAFF
DNA: TGTGCCAGCAGAAAGGGACAGGGGGCCACTGAAGCTTTCTTT

size: -
D: -
V: TRBV18
J: TRBJ2-2
CDR3: CASSQDRLNTGELFF
DNA: TGTGCCAGCTCCCAAGACAGGCTGAACACCGGGGAGCTGTTTTTT

size: -
D: TRBD1
V: TRBV5-5
J: TRBJ1-4
CDR3: CASSGVTGVGEKLFF
DNA: TGTGCCAGCAGCGGAGTGACAGGGGTAGGGGAAAAACTGTTTTTT

size: -
D: TRBD2
V: TRBV6-5
J: TRBJ2-1
CDR3: CASSYGPSGGREQFF
DNA: TGTGCCAGCAGTTACGGTCCTAGCGGGGGCCGCGAGCAGTTCTTC

size: -
D: -
V: TRBV19
J: TRBJ1-3
CDR3: CASTHSTGTIPSSGNTIYF
DNA: TGTGCCAGTACCCACTCCACCGGGACAATACCCTCCTCTGGAAACACCATATATTTT

size: -
D: -
V: TRBV3-1/TRBV3-2
J: TRBJ1-6
CDR3: CASSQDLLTRGSPLHF
DNA: TGTGCCAGCAGCCAAGATTTGCTGACCAGGGGATCACCCCTCCACTTT

size: -
D: -
V: TRBV5-6
J: TRBJ2-7
CDR3: CASRRRGEQYF
DNA: TGTGCCAGCCGGAGGAGGGGCGAGCAGTACTTC

size: -
D: -
V: TRBV7-2
J: TRBJ2-7
CDR3: CASSANPRGSYEQYF
DNA: TGTGCCAGCAGCGCCAACCCCAGGGGTTCGTACGAGCAGTACTTC

size: -
D: TRBD1
V: TRBV3-1/TRBV3-2
J: TRBJ1-3
CDR3: CASSQVWDSSGNTIYF
DNA: TGTGCCAGCAGCCAAGTTTGGGACAGCTCTGGAAACACCATATATTTT

size: -
D: -
V: TRBV6-5
J: TRBJ2-7
CDR3: CASSYSGLLPLSEQYF
DNA: TGTGCCAGCAGTTACTCGGGACTTCTTCCGTTGTCCGAGCAGTACTTC

size: -
D: -
V: TRBV4-2
J: TRBJ2-1
CDR3: CASSQEGGSYNEQFF
DNA: TGTGCCAGCAGCCAAGAAGGGGGCTCCTACAATGAGCAGTTCTTC

size: -
D: -
V: TRBV6-5
J: TRBJ1-1
CDR3: CASRQGSAEAFF
DNA: TGTGCCAGCAGGCAGGGGTCGGCTGAAGCTTTCTTT

size: -
D: -
V: TRBV2
J: TRBJ2-2
CDR3: CASSGTNTGELFF
DNA: TGTGCCAGCAGCGGGACGAACACCGGGGAGCTGTTTTTT

size: -
D: TRBD2
V: TRBV5-1
J: TRBJ2-7
CDR3: CASSPGWGGSYEQYF
DNA: TGCGCCAGCAGCCCCGGGTGGGGGGGGTCCTACGAGCAGTACTTC

size: -
D: -
V: TRBV2
J: TRBJ2-5
CDR3: CASSLGRETQYF
DNA: TGTGCCAGCAGCCTAGGAAGAGAGACCCAGTACTTC

size: -
D: TRBD2
V: TRBV5-1
J: TRBJ2-5
CDR3: CASSPAVVGGETQYF
DNA: TGCGCCAGCAGCCCGGCGGTAGTGGGAGGGGAGACCCAGTACTTC

size: many
D: -
V: TRBV19
J: TRBJ1-2
CDR3: CASSPQTRSYGYTF
DNA: TGTGCCAGTAGTCCCCAGACACGAAGCTATGGCTACACCTTC

size: few
D: -
V: TRBV29-1
J: TRBJ1-2
CDR3: CSVVGEGSYGYTF
DNA: TGCAGCGTTGTAGGGGAAGGCTCCTATGGCTACACCTTC

size: once
D: TRBD2
V: TRBV18
J: TRBJ2-7
CDR3: CASSPPLGGAAREQYF
DNA: TGTGCCAGCTCACCCCCCTTGGGAGGGGCGGCTAGGGAGCAGTACTTC

size: -
D: -
V: TRBV12-5
J: TRBJ1-5
CDR3: CASGLKYSVDFESDQPQHF
DNA: TGTGCTAGTGGTTTGAAATACAGCGTGGACTTTGAAAGTGATCAGCCCCAGCATTTT

size: once
D: TRBD1
V: TRBV2
J: TRBJ1-1
CDR3: CASSDPDRGAMNTEAFF
DNA: TGTGCCAGCAGTGACCCGGACAGGGGCGCCATGAACACTGAAGCTTTCTTT

size: -
D: -
V: TRBV6-2/TRBV6-3
J: TRBJ1-2
CDR3: CASSYDLSGYGYTF
DNA: TGTGCCAGCAGTTACGATCTAAGCGGCTATGGCTACACCTTC

size: -
D: -
V: TRBV7-2
J: TRBJ1-5
CDR3: CASSPGRNQPQHF
DNA: TGTGCCAGCAGCCCAGGGAGGAATCAGCCCCAGCATTTT

size: -
D: TRBD1
V: TRBV6-5
J: TRBJ1-2
CDR3: CASTRTGSYGYTF
DNA: TGTGCCAGCACCCGGACAGGGAGCTATGGCTACACCTTC

size: once
D: TRBD1
V: TRBV6-5
J: TRBJ1-1
CDR3: CASRYRDRGPHEAFF
DNA: TGTGCCAGCAGGTACAGGGACAGGGGGCCCCATGAAGCTTTCTTT

size: -
D: TRBD1
V: TRBV19
J: TRBJ1-6
CDR3: CASRDREAYNSPLHF
DNA: TGTGCCAGTCGAGACAGGGAAGCCTATAATTCACCCCTCCACTTT

size: -
D: -
V: TRBV3-1/TRBV3-2
J: TRBJ1-2
CDR3: CASSPYPGGDSGYTF
DNA: TGTGCCAGCAGCCCCTACCCTGGGGGGGACTCGGGCTACACCTTC

size: -
D: TRBD1
V: TRBV6-1
J: TRBJ2-5
CDR3: CASSEGQGRFLGETQYF
DNA: TGTGCCAGCAGTGAAGGACAGGGTAGATTTCTGGGAGAGACCCAGTACTTC

size: -
D: -
V: TRBV2
J: TRBJ2-5
CDR3: CASSLGLAQYF
DNA: TGTGCCAGCAGTCTTGGACTCGCCCAGTACTTC

size: -
D: -
V: TRBV7-8
J: TRBJ1-1
CDR3: CASSLGAGAVTEAFF
DNA: TGTGCCAGCAGCTTAGGAGCAGGGGCTGTCACTGAAGCTTTCTTT

size: -
D: -
V: TRBV12-5
J: TRBJ1-2
CDR3: CASGQGGGGYTF
DNA: TGTGCTAGTGGCCAAGGCGGCGGGGGCTACACCTTC

size: -
D: -
V: TRBV15
J: TRBJ1-1
CDR3: CATSRGVGGNTEAFF
DNA: TGTGCCACCAGCAGAGGGGTCGGCGGGAACACTGAAGCTTTCTTT

size: -
D: TRBD1
V: TRBV30
J: TRBJ1-1
CDR3: CAWSGQGNTEAFF
DNA: TGTGCCTGGTCGGGACAGGGGAACACTGAAGCTTTCTTT

size: -
D: TRBD2
V: TRBV4-3
J: TRBJ2-5
CDR3: CASSQGLAQETQYF
DNA: TGCGCCAGCAGCCAAGGACTAGCCCAAGAGACCCAGTACTTC

size: -
D: -
V: TRBV6-6
J: TRBJ1-3
CDR3: CASSYVGVSSGNTIYF
DNA: TGTGCCAGCAGTTACGTGGGCGTATCCTCTGGAAACACCATATATTTT